A single sample is the source of the 7 T cell receptor beta chains below, sequenced in a study of T cells in localized non-small cell lung cancer. TCRdb's copy holds only in-frame clones and misses some; the assay was immunoSEQ multiplex PCR. The data show 50,000 to 60,000 clones, around 90% seen once. The starting material was PBMCs, obtained before any cancer treatment. The receptors originated from a female donor with stage II lung adenocarcinoma.

V usage is TRBV18 and J usage is TRBJ1-5, with 8 bases lining up with TRBD1. With V trimmed by 3 bases and J by 3 bases, 7 bases remained unmatched. The CDR3 consists of 16 residues. Germline V lookup: CDR1 KGHSH, CDR2 LQKENI. CDR3 sequence reads: CASSPQTGANNQPQHF. The CDR3 coding sequence is TGTGCCAGCTCACCGCAGACAGGGGCGAACAATCAGCCCCAGCATTTT.

The chain has TRBV6-5 and TRBJ1-4; no definite D call. The V and J ends lost 7 bases and 3 bases respectively, with 15 bases between them. CDR1 MNHEY and CDR2 SVGAGI come from the germline V gene. The CDR3 runs 15 residues. This CDR3 is CASTKKTGSNEKLFF. DNA for the CDR3: TGTGCCAGCACCAAAAAAACGGGTTCTAATGAAAAACTGTTTTTT.

The chain carries TRBV5-1 and TRBJ2-3; 12 bases map to TRBD2. The CDR3 length is 18 residues. The germline gives CDR1 SGHRS, CDR2 YFSETQ. Trimming took 0 bases from V and 2 from J; bases not matched to a gene: 7. DNA for the CDR3: TGCGCCAGCAGCTTGGGACTAGCGGGGGCCATGAACACAGATACGCAGTATTTT. This encodes CASSLGLAGAMNTDTQYF.

The count of this clone is one. The chain uses TRBV5-1 and TRBJ2-3; D unclear. CDR3 length: 16 residues. Trimming shortened V by 2 bases and J by 4 bases, and 17 bases separated the two germline ends. CDR1 is SGHRS and CDR2 is YFSETQ in the germline V gene. CDR3 in amino acids: CASSFGDVRSSDTQYF. For the CDR3, the DNA is TGCGCCAGCAGCTTCGGTGATGTAAGAAGCTCAGATACGCAGTATTTT.

The chain links TRBV11-3 to TRBJ2-2; D remains unclear. Trimming took off 0 bases at V and 3 bases at J, with 8 bases between the two ends. There are 15 residues in the CDR3. Germline-derived CDR1 and CDR2 are SGHNT and YENEEA. The DNA of the CDR3 is TGTGCCAGCAGCTTAGACGGTGTTGACACCGGGGAGCTGTTTTTT. Its protein product is CASSLDGVDTGELFF.

This clone was counted a few times. The chain links TRBV5-6 to TRBJ2-1; 10 bases align to TRBD2. The CDR3 loop spans 17 amino acids. The V segment lost 1 base and the J segment 1 base; nucleotides outside the gene matches: 5. The V gene's germline CDR1 is SGHDT and CDR2 YYEEEE. The CDR3 sequence: CASSLWGGLASYNEQFF. Written as DNA, the CDR3 is TGTGCCAGCAGCTTGTGGGGGGGACTAGCGTCCTACAATGAGCAGTTCTTC.

The V and J genes are TRBV18 and TRBJ1-1; D unresolved. Between the trimmed V and J ends, which lost 6 bases and 5 bases, there was a span of 13 bases. CDR3 length equals 13 residues. Germline V gene data show CDR1 as KGHSH and CDR2 as LQKENI. The CDR3 region is CASSSDSKTEAFF. The CDR3 DNA reads TGTGCCAGCTCCTCGGATTCTAAGACTGAAGCTTTCTTT.